This T cell receptor beta chain was captured in a study of Graves' ophthalmopathy and Graves' hyperthyroidism. Points from the study as a whole: Most thyroid clonotypes expanded beyond 0.001 frequency were also found in blood.

The CDR3 consists of 17 residues. Germline loops: CDR1 MDHEN, CDR2 SYDVKM. The ends lost 5 bases at V and 3 bases at J; junction bases unmatched: 10. Amplification targeted the TCR beta CDR3 regions, with RNA transcripts as the source material. HTBI primers were used in a first-round RT-PCR, which preceded a second-round multiplex PCR. TCRdb redid the calling of the multiplex PCR reads with MiXCR, one entry per CDR3 protein. Of roughly 230,000 distinct CDR3 sequences detected, about 22% appear once; the ten largest clones hold roughly 44%. This clonotype was detected only a few times. Its antigen is currently unknown.

The V and J genes are TRBV28 and TRBJ1-5; TRBD1 matches at 10 bases. This sequence was found in a woman aged 45-60 years with Graves' ophthalmopathy. Sequenced sample: peripheral blood. CDR3 in DNA: TGTGCCAGCAGTCACCGGGACAGGGGAAGAAACAATCAGCCCCAGCATTTT. This sequence encodes CASSHRDRGRNNQPQHF.